This T cell receptor (beta chain) is drawn from a study of cytomegalovirus exposure and HLA in healthy donors (dated by TCRdb to 2016 to 2017). For context, the study as a whole: According to an earlier analysis of several hundred of the donors, roughly 180 million T cells yielded 100 million or so unique TCR beta sequences and around 300 Gb of sequence data. An early release that covered roughly 600 HLA-typed donors contained approximately 300 gigabases of sequencing data and tens of millions of unique TCR sequences. Of the 300 to 500 genotyped donors, 81% were placed in the genetic ancestry cluster associated with self-reported Caucasian donors. The study aimed to test whether cataloging public T cell receptors could reveal signatures of past pathogen exposure. The study profiled the T cell repertoires of hundreds of subjects by immunosequencing and related them to cytomegalovirus serostatus. Along with the roughly 700-subject first cohort, a separate validation cohort of over 90 different subjects was used. To predict cytomegalovirus infection status, the study combined high-throughput TCR immunosequencing, statistical association of individual TCRs with disease status, and machine learning. In a later analysis, previously published TCR beta repertoires from more than 500 donors were re-analyzed and high-resolution HLA genotyping was added so that TCR occurrence patterns could be studied. Rather than using new phenotypic data, the later analysis identified candidate immune exposures from TCR beta sequences and from how often those sequences occurred across donors. An earlier analysis of about 600 of the donors used high-throughput TCR beta sequencing to judge whether each TCR beta V gene segment behaved as functional or pseudogenic. Donor age, sex, ethnicity and CMV serostatus were compiled together with the repertoire data. In a later genetic analysis, genome-wide SNP genotypes for about three fifths of the roughly 670 donors were used, and that subset was treated as a discovery cohort. All discovery cohort repertoires had been generated on a single sequencing platform. HLA typing included class I and class II loci at four-digit resolution. The number of typed donors differed by locus: about 629-640 for A, B, C, DRB1 and DQB1; approximately 530 for DQA1; 606 for DPA1; and 400 to 480 for DPB1. Because of strong linkage in the cohort, 4 to 6 DR-DQ haplotypes were treated as single units for association and clustering. Among roughly 370 genotyped donors of the cohort, an average of around 240,000 unique TCR beta nucleotide sequences were sequenced per donor, around 20% of them non-productive. General findings and caveats noted by the study authors: In an earlier analysis of around 500 of the donors, most TCR beta V segments appeared in productive rearrangements about 90% or about 30% of the time, broadly matching IMGT annotations. In a later analysis, HLA-associated TCR beta chains showed more clonal expansion and lower generation probabilities than non-associated chains that were equally common. Correlated functional status among segregating V segments might be attributable to linkage disequilibrium, but an unknown experimental factor could not be ruled out. The authors suggested that the approach could potentially be generalized to other disease states and immunological phenotypes. For the cohort, immune exposure information was limited to CMV serostatus. Specific HLA alleles were associated with roughly 16,000 TCR beta sequences at a false discovery rate of 0.05 in a later analysis. The presence/absence analyses assumed that sequencing depth was roughly uniform across donors, and that assumption may not be true. In vitro tests confirmed that three of the cytomegalovirus-associated TCR beta chains recognize cytomegalovirus antigens. HLA typing was unavailable for some donors at each locus, so association tests used only the typed subset. According to a later analysis, most CMV-associated TCR beta chains appeared to be HLA-restricted, and the HLA associations seemed to be driven largely by CMV exposure. A later analysis reported that several top co-occurrence clusters appeared linked to parvovirus B19, influenza, CMV and Epstein-Barr virus. Because counts were too low, roughly 18 rarely observed V segments, including chromosome 9 orphons, were left out of the earlier analysis of 500 to 750 of the donors. According to a later genetic analysis, donors in an Asian-associated ancestry cluster had fewer N-insertions in productive TCRs than the roughly 670-donor mean. A group of highly shared sequence variants was considered likely to be a technical artifact of the sequencing pipeline. A total of some 180 TCR beta chains were listed by the study as associated with cytomegalovirus. A later analysis found that TCR association rates varied across HLA loci, with DRB1 alleles showing the most associated TCRs and HLA-C alleles the fewest. V-gene and J-gene trimming of TCR beta chains was associated with a missense DCLRE1C variant in a later genetic analysis, and the association was replicated in an independent cohort. In both the original and validation cohorts, the classifier was reported to diagnose cytomegalovirus status with high specificity and sensitivity. Because the 87-base-pair reads could not distinguish some IMGT-functional V segments, including TRBV6-2 and TRBV6-3, those segments were excluded. A further reported finding was that TCR beta sequences accurately predicted the HLA-A and HLA-B alleles for most subjects in the first cohort. Strong co-occurrence of HLA alleles, especially DR and DQ, made assigning TCR associations to individual alleles difficult. Most TCR sequences were observed very rarely across donors, whereas some public TCRs were present in many individuals. In this cohort, only TCR beta chains were sequenced, and detectable features were limited by the absence of alpha or paired-chain data.

The library was prepared using the immunoSEQ multiplex PCR assay. The multiplex PCR relied on a mix of 60 forward primers for TCR Vbeta segments and 13 reverse primers for TCR Jbeta segments. The CDR3 region of rearranged TCR beta genes was amplified from genomic DNA by a multiplex PCR assay. Amplified TCR beta libraries were sequenced as 87-base-pair reads on the Illumina HiSeq System. The original pipeline was this. In a later analysis, roughly 80 million unique TCR beta chains were counted across the 650 to 750 repertoires, and around 11 million of these chains were shared by at least two donors. A nearest-neighbor algorithm error-corrected the raw reads and collapsed the reads into unique sequences, merging closely related sequences to remove PCR and sequencing errors. V, D and J gene segments were assigned by aligning CDR3 sequences to IMGT reference sequences. Each retained sequence needed at least a six-nucleotide match to both a V gene segment and a J gene segment. A rearrangement was called productive if the CDR3 had no stop codons and remained in frame with V and J, and every other rearrangement was called non-productive. CDR3 was defined according to IMGT convention as the region running from the second conserved V-encoded cysteine to the conserved J-encoded phenylalanine. Sequences without an unambiguous match to a single V gene segment were excluded from the earlier analysis of about 600 of the donors. An earlier analysis of fewer than 750 of the donors called V segments functional above 56.7% productive rearrangements and segregating when the between-donor standard deviation exceeded 5%. A statistical classification framework was developed to diagnose cytomegalovirus status using the catalog of TCR beta chain sequences. In a later analysis, V and J genes were assigned by comparing TCR nucleotide sequences against IMGT/GENE-DB human TR gene sequences. In a later analysis, CDR3 sequences and most-parsimonious VDJ recombination scenarios were assigned using the TCRdist pipeline. In a later analysis, every TCR beta chain was defined by the combination of its CDR3 amino acid sequence and its V-gene family, and reads without a unique V-gene family were dropped. In a later analysis, around 650 highly shared, low-generation-probability nucleotide sequences were removed to address suspected cross-contamination and a sequencing artifact. In a later analysis, a clonal expansion index was calculated for each public chain from normalized within-repertoire ranks of inferred template counts. In a later analysis, generation probabilities were computed using a VDJ recombination model fitted to out-of-frame rearrangements, and the results were checked against IGoR. In a later analysis, hypergeometric tests were used to score TCR-TCR, TCR-HLA and TCR-CMV co-occurrence, with a repertoire-size bias correction applied to TCR pairs. A later analysis estimated false discovery rates by permuting HLA or CMV assignments 20 times. In a later analysis, co-occurring TCRs were grouped with DBSCAN, and TCRdist sequence similarity was added when clustering was performed within HLA-allele-positive subsets. Repertoires with fewer than 30,000 or more than 120,000 public chains were left out of co-occurrence clustering, as were several repertoires with anomalous nucleotide sharing. Sourced from immuneACCESS, this table was stored by TCRdb with only in-frame sequences that have V and J called. A share of the clones is absent; for the studies checked, an unresolved V gene accounts for under half, and the remainder has no known explanation. V, J and clone size derive from that table, while D and trimming were established from the DNA sequence. A total of around 150,000 clones appear in this sample, about four fifths of them only once. The ten largest clones represent approximately 13% of the sample.

The germline V gene supplies CDR1 KGHSH and CDR2 LQKENI. Taken from cysteine to phenylalanine, the CDR3 has 14 residues. Of all the DNA, just the CDR3 is kept, 42 bases in frame from base 1. V and J are truncated by 3 bases and 0 bases respectively, leaving an intervening sequence of 6 bases. Concerning this clone itself: It lacks a known antigen. It has no much larger one-base neighbor in the sample; base qualities were not kept.

The cohort consisted of 600 to 700 healthy bone marrow donors. At the time of sampling, every cohort member was nominally healthy, though immune exposures that went unrecorded were likely present. The donor tested CMV seronegative, placing the donor among the 350 to 400 seronegative members of the cohort. Each donor provided a peripheral blood sample, and peripheral blood mononuclear cells were used for TCR beta sequencing. Genomic DNA extraction from the blood cell samples was performed with the Qiagen DNeasy Blood Extraction Kit. The source material was PBMCs. The sequence joins TRBV18 to TRBJ1-5, with no confident D gene call. The TCR originated in a woman aged 50 to 60 in good health and CMV-seronegative. The CDR3 protein: CASSPTPSNQPQHF. The bases are TGTGCCAGCTCACCGACACCTAGCAATCAGCCCCAGCATTTT.